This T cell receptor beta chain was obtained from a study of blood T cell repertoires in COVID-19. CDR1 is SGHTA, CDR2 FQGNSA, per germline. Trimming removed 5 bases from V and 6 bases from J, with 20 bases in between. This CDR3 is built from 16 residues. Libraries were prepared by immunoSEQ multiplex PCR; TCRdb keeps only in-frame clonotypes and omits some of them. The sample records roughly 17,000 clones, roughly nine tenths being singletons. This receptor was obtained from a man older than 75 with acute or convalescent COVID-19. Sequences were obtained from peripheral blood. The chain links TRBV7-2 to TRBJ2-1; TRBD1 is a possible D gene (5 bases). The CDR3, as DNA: TGTGCCAGCAGCCTGCTAGTCACTTCAGGGCGCAATGAGCAGTTCTTC. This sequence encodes CASSLLVTSGRNEQFF. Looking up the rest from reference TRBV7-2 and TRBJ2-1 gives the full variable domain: GAGVSQSPSNKVTEKGKDVELRCDPISGHTALYWYRQSLGQGLEFLIYFQGNSAPDKSGLPSDRFSAERTGGSVSTLTIQRTQQEDSAVYLCASSLLVTSGRNEQFFGPGTRLTVL.